The sequence of this T cell receptor (beta chain) was determined in a study of monozygotic twins with inflammatory bowel disease. Comments on this clonotype: Its antigen is undetermined.

CDR3 length: 14 residues. Germline loops: CDR1 SGDLS, CDR2 YYNGEE. Study-wide results and limits: Those with IBD had lower TCRbeta diversity (inverse Simpson) than their healthy co-twins did.

Each CDR3 protein gets one entry in TCRdb, which reprocessed the 5' RACE reads and gives no DNA. The sample has around 40,000 distinct CDR3 sequences. This chain joins TRBV9 and TRBJ2-7; as DNA is missing, the TRBD1 call by TCRdb cannot be tested. This clonotype was obtained from a human donor with ulcerative colitis or Crohn's disease, or a healthy co-twin of an affected twin (not recorded which). The sample consisted of blood. CDR3 in amino acids: CASSVRDRPYEQYF.